This is a list of T cell receptor beta chains from one sample in a study of blood T cell repertoires in COVID-19. The table came from immunoSEQ multiplex PCR; TCRdb's copy has only in-frame clones and leaves some out. The sample yields around 250,000 clones, 75% to 95% seen once. The sequenced material came from PBMCs or T cells enriched from blood (not recorded which). Source of these receptors: a man in his forties who had been exposed to COVID-19. Both conserved end residues are part of each CDR3. The D gene is left open where the match is weak. Size is omitted from some rows. Given values are once, few, many or a class for expanded clones.

size	J	D	V	CDR3	DNA
-	TRBJ2-1	TRBD2	TRBV19	CASSPVGGGFNEQFF	TGTGCCAGTAGTCCGGTGGGGGGAGGGTTCAATGAGCAGTTCTTC
-	TRBJ1-6	-	TRBV3-1/TRBV3-2	CASRDRAGGNSPLHF	TGTGCCAGCAGGGACAGAGCTGGCGGTAATTCACCCCTCCACTTT
-	TRBJ1-2	-	TRBV27	CASSARDYGYTF	TGTGCCAGCAGTGCCCGGGACTATGGCTACACCTTC
-	TRBJ2-7	-	TRBV28	CASSSRGNYEQYF	TGTGCCAGCAGTTCCAGAGGAAACTACGAGCAGTACTTC
-	TRBJ1-2	-	TRBV7-8	CASSLDYSGDGYTF	TGTGCCAGCAGCTTAGATTATTCGGGAGATGGCTACACCTTC
once	TRBJ1-6	TRBD1	TRBV19	CASSRKSGTGNSPLHF	TGTGCCAGTAGTAGGAAAAGCGGGACAGGGAATTCACCCCTCCACTTT
-	TRBJ2-7	TRBD2	TRBV16	CASSQSGTSGSYEQYF	TGTGCCAGCAGCCAATCCGGGACTAGCGGGAGTTACGAGCAGTACTTC
-	TRBJ1-1	-	TRBV25-1	CASSEYQMGWQNRGAFF	TGTGCCAGCAGTGAATATCAAATGGGTTGGCAAAATCGAGGGGCTTTCTTT
-	TRBJ2-7	TRBD1	TRBV28	CASSYPGTGSYEQYF	TGTGCCAGCAGTTACCCGGGGACAGGGTCCTACGAGCAGTACTTC
-	TRBJ1-1	-	TRBV29-1	CSVAPHVRRSEAFF	TGCAGCGTTGCCCCCCACGTCCGGCGGTCTGAAGCTTTCTTT
-	TRBJ2-5	TRBD1	TRBV12-5	CASGSGTAYQETQYF	TGTGCTAGTGGCAGTGGGACAGCGTACCAAGAGACCCAGTACTTC
-	TRBJ2-2	TRBD1	TRBV5-4	CASSPGQGRNTGELFF	TGTGCCAGCAGCCCCGGACAGGGCCGGAACACCGGGGAGCTGTTTTTT
-	TRBJ2-2	TRBD1	TRBV2	CASSDGGTGDTGELFF	TGTGCCAGCAGTGATGGGGGGACAGGGGACACCGGGGAGCTGTTTTTT
-	TRBJ1-5	-	TRBV30	CAWSAPTKGNNQPQHF	TGTGCCTGGAGCGCACCGACCAAGGGGAATAATCAGCCCCAGCATTTT
-	TRBJ2-7	TRBD1	TRBV5-4	CASSLTGGAEQYF	TGTGCCAGCAGCTTGACAGGGGGAGCCGAGCAGTACTTC
-	TRBJ2-2	TRBD2	TRBV19	CASSEGLAGVVGELFF	TGTGCCAGTAGCGAAGGGCTAGCGGGAGTGGTCGGGGAGCTGTTTTTT
-	TRBJ1-5	TRBD1	TRBV28	CASSSHLTGVSDQPQHF	TGTGCCAGCAGTTCCCACCTCACAGGGGTAAGTGATCAGCCCCAGCATTTT
-	TRBJ1-2	-	TRBV28	CASTPSLGADYGYTF	TGTGCCAGCACCCCTTCTTTGGGGGCTGACTATGGCTACACCTTC
-	TRBJ2-1	TRBD1	TRBV10-3	CAISGGQGSHNEQFF	TGTGCCATCAGTGGGGGACAGGGGTCACACAATGAGCAGTTCTTC
-	TRBJ2-7	-	TRBV3-1/TRBV3-2	CASTGFAGRGEQYF	TGTGCCAGCACCGGTTTTGCGGGAAGGGGCGAGCAGTACTTC
few	TRBJ1-3	-	TRBV3-1/TRBV3-2	CASSQVGETYYSGNTIYF	TGTGCCAGCAGCCAAGTCGGAGAGACCTATTACTCTGGAAACACCATATATTTT
-	TRBJ1-2	TRBD1	TRBV13	CASSLSRGSTSYGYTF	TGTGCCAGCAGCCTAAGCAGGGGGTCGACCTCCTATGGCTACACCTTC
-	TRBJ2-7	TRBD2	TRBV30	CAWSELAGHKNEQYF	TGTGCCTGGAGTGAACTAGCGGGACATAAGAACGAGCAGTACTTC
-	TRBJ1-6	-	TRBV10-3	CAISESSRGDNSPLHF	TGTGCCATCAGTGAGTCCAGCCGGGGGGATAATTCACCCCTCCACTTT
-	TRBJ1-6	TRBD1	TRBV19	CASSFGTGGSPLHF	TGTGCCAGTAGCTTCGGGACAGGGGGCTCACCCCTCCACTTT
once	TRBJ1-1	TRBD1	TRBV6-5	CASSYGTGGGTEAFF	TGTGCCAGCAGTTACGGGACAGGGGGGGGCACTGAAGCTTTCTTT
-	TRBJ1-6	-	TRBV11-3	CASSFPTCLRTGGNSPLHF	TGTGCCAGCAGCTTCCCGACCTGCCTTAGGACCGGGGGTAATTCACCCCTCCACTTT
few	TRBJ2-7	-	TRBV5-4	CASSLGAGMNEQYF	TGTGCCAGCAGCTTGGGTGCGGGGATGAACGAGCAGTACTTC
once	TRBJ1-1	TRBD1	TRBV5-1	CASSSRGKIRWTGRISEAFF	TGCGCCAGCAGCTCGAGAGGCAAAATACGATGGACAGGACGTATCTCTGAAGCTTTCTTT
-	TRBJ2-7	TRBD1	TRBV6-5	CASSRAVTGAYEQYF	TGTGCCAGCAGTCGAGCCGTGACAGGGGCCTACGAGCAGTACTTC
-	TRBJ1-2	TRBD1	TRBV18	CASSSPGQGVLDGYTF	TGTGCCAGCTCCTCACCGGGACAGGGGGTTCTCGATGGCTACACCTTC
-	TRBJ1-5	-	TRBV7-2	CASSLEWGFNQPQHF	TGTGCCAGCAGCTTAGAATGGGGCTTCAATCAGCCCCAGCATTTT
-	TRBJ2-7	TRBD1	TRBV24-1	CAFKPGTANREQYF	TGTGCATTCAAACCCGGGACAGCCAATAGGGAGCAGTACTTC
-	TRBJ2-4	-	TRBV6-6	CASSYPSLAKNIQYF	TGTGCCAGCAGTTACCCTAGTCTAGCCAAAAACATTCAGTACTTC
-	TRBJ1-2	-	TRBV29-1	CSVEVGRWGPVDYGYTF	TGCAGCGTTGAAGTAGGTCGATGGGGGCCCGTCGACTATGGCTACACCTTC
-	TRBJ1-5	-	TRBV29-1	CSALGRGQPQHF	TGCAGCGCCCTGGGGAGGGGGCAGCCCCAGCATTTT
-	TRBJ2-7	-	TRBV24-1	CATSDIGGRSPGEQYF	TGTGCCACCAGTGATATTGGAGGGAGGTCACCGGGGGAGCAGTACTTC
-	TRBJ1-2	-	TRBV5-6	CASLRKGANYGYTF	TGTGCCAGCCTCCGCAAGGGGGCTAACTATGGCTACACCTTC
-	TRBJ1-1	-	TRBV3-1/TRBV3-2	CASGRGNTEAFF	TGTGCCAGCGGCAGGGGGAACACTGAAGCTTTCTTT
-	TRBJ2-7	TRBD2	TRBV5-4	CASSPGGSYEQYF	TGTGCCAGCAGCCCTGGCGGGAGTTACGAGCAGTACTTC
once	TRBJ1-5	-	TRBV4-1	CASSQEYYRNNQPQHF	TGCGCCAGCAGCCAAGAATATTACAGAAACAATCAGCCCCAGCATTTT
few	TRBJ1-4	-	TRBV30	CAWSTLRGSEKLFF	TGTGCCTGGAGTACTCTACGAGGGAGTGAAAAACTGTTTTTT
-	TRBJ2-2	-	TRBV7-3	CASSSVVTGELFF	TGTGCCAGCAGCTCGGTAGTGACCGGGGAGCTGTTTTTT
-	TRBJ1-4	TRBD1	TRBV19	CASTLGQGSEKLFF	TGTGCCAGTACCCTGGGACAGGGGAGTGAAAAACTGTTTTTT
-	TRBJ2-4	-	TRBV13	CASSAFMDYTDLAKNIQYF	TGTGCCAGCAGCGCCTTCATGGACTATACAGATTTAGCCAAAAACATTCAGTACTTC
-	TRBJ1-2	-	TRBV19	CASRGGNYGYTF	TGTGCCAGTAGGGGGGGTAACTATGGCTACACCTTC
-	TRBJ1-2	TRBD1	TRBV7-2	CASSPGTANYGYTF	TGTGCCAGCAGCCCCGGGACAGCAAACTATGGCTACACCTTC
-	TRBJ2-1	TRBD2	TRBV4-1	CASRQGLAESYNEQFF	TGCGCCAGCAGGCAGGGACTAGCGGAATCCTACAATGAGCAGTTCTTC
-	TRBJ1-1	-	TRBV12-3/TRBV12-4	CASSAQGVAEAFF	TGTGCCAGCAGTGCGCAGGGTGTCGCTGAAGCTTTCTTT
-	TRBJ1-4	TRBD1	TRBV5-4	CASSLLQGRDEKLFF	TGTGCCAGCAGCTTGTTACAGGGGCGAGATGAAAAACTGTTTTTT
-	TRBJ1-1	-	TRBV11-3	CASSFTGKRLVRNTEAFF	TGTGCCAGCAGCTTTACAGGGAAAAGGTTGGTAAGGAACACTGAAGCTTTCTTT
-	TRBJ2-7	-	TRBV4-3	CASSQGGGSSYEQYF	TGCGCCAGCAGCCAAGGGGGGGGCAGCTCCTACGAGCAGTACTTC
once	TRBJ2-3	TRBD1	TRBV11-3	CASSLTDRGTDTQYF	TGTGCCAGCAGCTTAACTGACAGGGGAACAGATACGCAGTATTTT
-	TRBJ2-1	-	TRBV5-4	CASSLEAGITHNEQFF	TGTGCCAGCAGCTTGGAGGCGGGAATCACACACAATGAGCAGTTCTTC
once	TRBJ1-2	TRBD1	TRBV9	CASSVVGTGGYGYTF	TGTGCCAGCAGCGTAGTAGGGACAGGGGGGTATGGCTACACCTTC